The 9 T cell receptor beta chains below come from one sample, sequenced in a study of chemoradiotherapy in HPV16-positive cancers. Profiled with immunoSEQ multiplex PCR; TCRdb holds only in-frame clones, not every one. The sample contains about 7,900 clones, approximately 75% of which appear only once. Sample collection was performed from a patient who underwent chemoradiotherapy. These receptors came from a human donor with HPV-associated anogenital cancer.

V and J are TRBV7-3 and TRBJ2-3; D remains ambiguous. Germline V CDR1 and CDR2: SGHTA, FQGTGA. The length of the CDR3 is 14 residues. V lost 2 bases and J lost 0, with 6 bases in between. The CDR3 DNA follows: TGTGCCAGCAGCTTACGACCTAGCACAGATACGCAGTATTTT. It encodes CASSLRPSTDTQYF.

This clone occurred a few times. The J gene is TRBJ1-6, the V gene TRBV9; TRBD1 aligns across 10 bases. The CDR3 has 15 residues. Germline values: CDR1 SGDLS, CDR2 YYNGEE. V dropped 5 bases and J dropped 5; count of bases not matched to a gene: 4. CDR3 in DNA: TGTGCCAGCAGGGGACAGGGGTATGATAATTCACCCCTCCACTTT. Residues: CASRGQGYDNSPLHF.

The chain uses TRBV6-5 and TRBJ1-1, with D uncertain. CDR3 length: 13 residues. V lost 6 bases and J 4 bases, leaving 12 bases between the germline ends. Germline V gene data show CDR1 as MNHEY and CDR2 as SVGAGI. As DNA, the CDR3 is TGTGCCAGCAGGAAGTGGGGATTCACTGAAGCTTTCTTT. As protein: CASRKWGFTEAFF.

This clone has just a few counts. This sequence joins TRBV7-3 and TRBJ2-2, with D hard to call. The CDR3 extends over 16 amino acids. V dropped 2 bases and J dropped 3 bases, with 13 bases sitting between them. Per the germline V gene, CDR1 is SGHTA and CDR2 is FQGTGA. CDR3 in amino acids: CASSLHHSVDTGELFF. The CDR3 DNA sequence: TGTGCCAGCAGCTTACACCACAGCGTTGACACCGGGGAGCTGTTTTTT.

The chain links TRBV10-2 to TRBJ1-1, with D possibly matching TRBD1 (6 bases). Trimming removed 3 bases at V and 6 bases at J, with 14 bases between. Germline assignment: CDR1 WSHSY and CDR2 SAAADI. This CDR3 is 14 amino acids long. The CDR3, as DNA: TGCGCCAGCAGTGACCCCGGGGGCCCCCCTGAAGCTTTCTTT. Amino acid sequence: CASSDPGGPPEAFF.

The V gene is TRBV19, the J gene TRBJ2-1; 9 bases are shared with TRBD2. The V segment lost 1 base and the J segment 6 bases; nucleotides outside the gene matches: 4. Germline assignment: CDR1 LNHDA and CDR2 SQIVND (reference sequence). This CDR3 comprises 15 residues. This CDR3 is CASSIGLAGTNEQFF. DNA for the CDR3: TGTGCCAGTAGTATAGGGCTAGCGGGGACCAATGAGCAGTTCTTC.

This sequence joins TRBV7-9 and TRBJ2-2; D remains ambiguous. CDR1 SEHNR and CDR2 FQNEAQ come from the germline V gene (reference sequence). The length of the CDR3 is 16 residues. V was cut by 4 bases and J by 0 bases, with 12 bases left in between. CDR3 region: CASSSSTRSNTGELFF. CDR3 in DNA: TGTGCCAGCAGCTCCTCGACAAGGTCGAACACCGGGGAGCTGTTTTTT.

The V gene is TRBV7-7, the J gene TRBJ2-2; tentative D call: TRBD2 (5 bases). This CDR3 comprises 13 residues. CDR1 is SSHAT and CDR2 is FNYEAQ in the germline V gene (reference sequence). V was shortened by 5 bases and J by 9 bases, with 13 bases between the two germline ends. The CDR3 DNA reads as TGTGCCAGCAGCCTGACAAGCGGCCGGGAGCTGTTTTTT. Its translation: CASSLTSGRELFF.

The chain couples TRBV5-6 to TRBJ1-4; weak D call: TRBD1 (6 bases). Between the trimmed V and J ends, which lost 0 bases and 8 bases, there was a span of 11 bases. The CDR3 is 14 residues long. CDR1 and CDR2 from the germline V gene are SGHDT and YYEEEE. CDR3 sequence reads: CASSLGTAAEKLFF. CDR3 DNA: TGTGCCAGCAGCTTGGGGACAGCTGCAGAAAAACTGTTTTTT. Combining the CDR3 with reference TRBV5-6 and TRBJ1-4 gives the whole variable domain DAGVTQSPTHLIKTRGQQVTLRCSPKSGHDTVSWYQQALGQGPQFIFQYYEEEERQRGNFPDRFSGHQFPNYSSELNVNALLLGDSALYLCASSLGTAAEKLFFGSGTQLSVL.